The rows below give T cell receptor beta chains drawn from one sample of a study of blood T cell repertoires in COVID-19. Clones were sequenced by immunoSEQ multiplex PCR, and TCRdb holds only the in-frame ones, with some missing. The sample holds approximately 250,000 clones, about 85% seen once. Sequencing used peripheral blood. Every receptor here comes from a man aged 40-49 years with acute or convalescent COVID-19. Both conserved end residues are part of each CDR3. A D gene is named only where the DNA matches it firmly. Expanded clones are given a class, and other clones once, few, many or no size at all.

CDR3 protein	CDR3 DNA	D gene	clone size	V gene	J gene
CASKMTGGNTEAFF	TGTGCCAGCAAGATGACAGGGGGAAACACTGAAGCTTTCTTT	TRBD1	-	TRBV2	TRBJ1-1
CASSQLVGGSTDTQYF	TGTGCCAGCAGCCAGCTAGTGGGGGGGAGCACAGATACGCAGTATTTT	TRBD2	-	TRBV3-1/TRBV3-2	TRBJ2-3
CASSLSGRNSPLHF	TGTGCCAGTAGTTTATCAGGCAGAAATTCACCCCTCCACTTT	-	-	TRBV19	TRBJ1-6
CASSEAAPQAGGLAGELFF	TGTGCCAGCAGTGAAGCGGCTCCGCAGGCGGGGGGGCTCGCCGGGGAGCTGTTTTTT	TRBD2	-	TRBV2	TRBJ2-2
CASSRSQIMDREGRERTKNIQYF	TGTGCCAGCAGCCGGAGCCAAATTATGGACAGGGAGGGAAGAGAAAGGACCAAAAACATTCAGTACTTC	-	-	TRBV14	TRBJ2-4
CASSLAFWAGVPDTQYF	TGCGCCAGCAGCTTGGCCTTCTGGGCGGGGGTTCCAGATACGCAGTATTTT	TRBD2	-	TRBV5-1	TRBJ2-3
CASSLVVSNSPLHF	TGTGCCAGCAGCTTGGTGGTCAGTAATTCACCCCTCCACTTT	-	-	TRBV11-1	TRBJ1-6
CASSLAGPNNEQFF	TGTGCCAGCAGCTTAGCGGGGCCCAACAATGAGCAGTTCTTC	-	once	TRBV7-9	TRBJ2-1
CASKNLFGQNEKLFF	TGTGCCAGCAAAAATCTCTTCGGACAGAATGAAAAACTGTTTTTT	-	-	TRBV5-5	TRBJ1-4
CASSQDRGGGHTQYF	TGTGCCAGCAGCCAGGACAGGGGAGGGGGTCATACGCAGTATTTT	TRBD1	-	TRBV6-5	TRBJ2-3
CASRRNRATYNSPLHF	TGTGCCAGTAGACGCAACAGGGCAACCTATAATTCACCCCTCCACTTT	-	once	TRBV19	TRBJ1-6
CASSLTTGDQPQHF	TGCGCCAGCAGCTTGACAACAGGGGATCAGCCCCAGCATTTT	TRBD1	-	TRBV5-1	TRBJ1-5
CASSDRTGFETQYF	TGTGCCAGCAGTGACCGTACAGGGTTTGAGACCCAGTACTTC	-	once	TRBV25-1	TRBJ2-5
CASSYRGPYGYTF	TGTGCCAGCAGCTACAGGGGTCCCTATGGCTACACCTTC	TRBD1	few	TRBV7-2	TRBJ1-2
CASSHISGTSDNEQFF	TGCGCCAGCAGCCACATTTCCGGGACTAGCGACAATGAGCAGTTCTTC	TRBD2	-	TRBV4-1	TRBJ2-1
CASSPKNRDTGELFF	TGTGCCAGCTCCCCTAAGAACCGGGACACCGGGGAGCTGTTTTTT	-	once	TRBV18	TRBJ2-2
CAWSVGRIYGYTF	TGTGCCTGGAGTGTGGGCCGGATCTATGGCTACACCTTC	-	-	TRBV30	TRBJ1-2
CASGAGVGYTF	TGTGCCAGCGGAGCAGGGGTTGGCTACACCTTC	-	-	TRBV12-3/TRBV12-4	TRBJ1-2
CASSLIGGVNEKLFF	TGTGCCAGCAGTTTAATCGGGGGGGTTAATGAAAAACTGTTTTTT	-	once	TRBV27	TRBJ1-4
CASAKRSYNEQFF	TGTGCCAGTGCGAAGCGGTCCTACAATGAGCAGTTCTTC	-	once	TRBV28	TRBJ2-1
CSASMPSGGLDTQYF	TGCAGTGCTAGTATGCCTAGCGGGGGTTTGGATACGCAGTATTTT	TRBD2	-	TRBV20-1	TRBJ2-3
CATLFVGGGEQYF	TGTGCCACCCTTTTTGTGGGGGGGGGTGAGCAGTACTTC	TRBD2	-	TRBV6-5	TRBJ2-7
CASSLDGGSGNTIYF	TGTGCCAGCAGCTTGGACGGCGGCTCTGGAAACACCATATATTTT	-	-	TRBV5-4	TRBJ1-3
CASSFGLASETGELFF	TGTGCCAGCAGCTTCGGACTAGCGAGTGAGACCGGGGAGCTGTTTTTT	TRBD2	-	TRBV5-4	TRBJ2-2
CASSLGLALNQPQHF	TGTGCCAGCAGCTTGGGTCTGGCTCTTAATCAGCCCCAGCATTTT	-	few	TRBV5-5	TRBJ1-5
CASSYGRNTEAFF	TGTGCCAGCAGTTACGGCAGGAACACTGAAGCTTTCTTT	-	once	TRBV6-5	TRBJ1-1
CASSPDRRANYGYTF	TGTGCCAGCAGCCCCGACAGGCGAGCTAACTATGGCTACACCTTC	-	-	TRBV7-9	TRBJ1-2
CASSSLSATNEKLFF	TGTGCCAGCAGCTCCCTCTCTGCAACTAATGAAAAACTGTTTTTT	-	once	TRBV7-9	TRBJ1-4
CSVGTGPNEKLFF	TGCAGCGTTGGGACAGGCCCAAATGAAAAACTGTTTTTT	TRBD1	once	TRBV29-1	TRBJ1-4
CASSQQRNTGELFF	TGTGCCAGCAGCCAACAGAGAAACACCGGGGAGCTGTTTTTT	-	-	TRBV7-3	TRBJ2-2
CASRVTSGSSYEQYF	TGTGCCAGCAGAGTGACTAGCGGAAGCTCCTACGAGCAGTACTTC	TRBD2	-	TRBV6-6	TRBJ2-7
CASSYGASLETQYF	TGTGCCAGCAGTTACGGAGCTAGTTTAGAGACCCAGTACTTC	-	-	TRBV6-2/TRBV6-3	TRBJ2-5
CASRSYGGSYEQYF	TGTGCCAGCAGGTCGTACGGGGGTTCCTACGAGCAGTACTTC	-	few	TRBV2	TRBJ2-7
CASSQAGTENTEAFF	TGTGCCAGCAGCCAAGCCGGGACAGAGAACACTGAAGCTTTCTTT	TRBD1	-	TRBV3-1/TRBV3-2	TRBJ1-1